The next 18 T cell receptor beta chains were all read from a single sample in a study of blood T cells in healthy people across ages. Combining a sample-barcoded 5' primer with a J-beta primer mix, a second PCR ran for about 7 to 12 cycles. TCRdb independently ran MiXCR on the 5' RACE reads; one entry per CDR3 protein. Of around 1,800,000 distinct CDR3 sequences in the sample, roughly 43% were seen once. The material sequenced was blood. All receptors come from a human donor in good health.

The CDR3 region has the DNA TGTGCCAGCAGCTCCGTCCCGGGACAGGGCGTAGGCTCACCCCTCCACTTT. It codes for CASSSVPGQGVGSPLHF. The V call is TRBV5-6, the J call TRBJ1-6, with 9 bases aligning to TRBD1. This CDR3 is built from 17 residues. Looked up from germline, CDR1 is SGHDT and CDR2 is YYEEEE. The V gene end was trimmed by 3 bases and the J gene end by 10 bases; junction bases not matched to a gene: 14.

On this clonotype itself: The junction departs from the called germline gene at one end, perhaps through a read error. V and J are TRBV7-6 and TRBJ2-3, with D perhaps TRBD2 (5 bases). Germline lookup yields CDR1 SGHVS and CDR2 FNYEAQ. This CDR3 has 12 residues. In nucleotides, the CDR3 is TGTGCCAACAGCTTATTGAGGGATACGCGGTATTTT. Encoded protein: CANSLLRDTRYF.

The chain carries TRBV29-1 and TRBJ1-2; 12 positions agree with TRBD1. The CDR3 is made up of 14 amino acids. Germline-derived CDR1 and CDR2 are SQVTM and ANQGSEA. V lost 6 bases, J lost 4 bases, and 6 bases stayed unmatched. The CDR3 DNA is TGCAGCGTGGCCCCGGGACAGGGGGCCTATGGCTACACCTTC. The encoded protein is CSVAPGQGAYGYTF.

In this sample, this clonotype turned up many times. The genes are TRBV6-5 and TRBJ2-7, with D maybe TRBD2 (5 bases). The germline V and J ends were trimmed by 0 bases and 2 bases, with 11 bases remaining between them. The CDR3 runs to 15 residues. Germline V gene data show CDR1 as MNHEY and CDR2 as SVGAGI. CDR3 residues: CASSYSPEVPYEQYF. The CDR3 bases are TGTGCCAGCAGTTACTCTCCGGAGGTTCCCTACGAGCAGTACTTC.

V and J are TRBV20-1 and TRBJ2-7; TRBD2 matches 7 bases. Germline V lookup: CDR1 DFQATT, CDR2 SNEGSKA (reference sequence). V was pared by 8 bases and J by 0 bases, with 10 bases of the junction left unmatched. CDR3 length equals 14 residues. The CDR3, as DNA: TGCAGTTTCAAGAACGGGGGGTCCTCCTACGAGCAGTACTTC. Translated: CSFKNGGSSYEQYF.

The rearrangement uses TRBV24-1 and TRBJ2-5, with TRBD1 matching over 12 bases. Losses at the gene ends were 2 bases for V and 11 bases for J; bases not matched to a gene: 5. This CDR3 is built from 14 residues. Germline V lookup: CDR1 KGHDR, CDR2 SFDVKD. In DNA form, the CDR3 reads TGTGCCACCAGTGATTCGGGACAGGGGGCGAAGCAGTACTTC. Translated: CATSDSGQGAKQYF.

V is TRBV29-1 and J is TRBJ2-1, with D hard to call. CDR3 size: 10 residues. V lost 4 bases and J lost 8, with 6 bases in between. Germline CDR1 and CDR2: SQVTM and ANQGSEA. The DNA for the CDR3 is TGCAGCGTTGGATCGTATGAGCAGTTCTTC. This gives the protein CSVGSYEQFF.

V is TRBV29-1 and J is TRBJ2-7; 8 nucleotides agree with TRBD1. The CDR3 totals 13 residues. Trimming at V came to 7 bases and at J to 2 bases, leaving 7 bases not matched to a gene. The V gene's germline CDR1 is SQVTM and CDR2 ANQGSEA. The CDR3 region is CSAGTGTAYEQYF. The CDR3 bases are TGCAGCGCCGGGACAGGAACAGCCTACGAGCAGTACTTC.

The genes are TRBV12-3 or TRBV12-4 and TRBJ2-7; D may be TRBD1 (5 bases). The CDR3 has 15 residues. V was pared by 6 bases and J by 3 bases, with 18 bases between. CDR3 sequence: CASSLDRESYYEQYF. CDR3 bases: TGTGCCAGCAGCCTAGACAGAGAAAGTTACTACGAGCAGTACTTC.

This chain links TRBV9 with TRBJ2-2; 10 nucleotides align to TRBD2. Germline trimming cut 0 bases from V and 6 bases from J; bases unmatched to any gene: 8. Germline CDR1 and CDR2: SGDLS and YYNGEE. CDR3 length equals 17 residues. Here the CDR3 DNA reads TGTGCCAGCAGCGTAGTCCCTAGCGGGGGCACGTCCGGGGAGCTGTTTTTT. It codes for CASSVVPSGGTSGELFF.

The CDR3 bases are TGTGCCAGCAGCTTAAGGGCAGGACAGGGAAACTACAATGAGCAGTTCTTC. Protein product: CASSLRAGQGNYNEQFF. The chain employs TRBV7-2 and TRBJ2-1; 8 bases fit TRBD1. J was trimmed by 3 bases and V by 2 bases; bases with no gene match: 9. The CDR3 consists of 17 residues. Per germline, CDR1 SGHTA and CDR2 FQGNSA.

The chain joins TRBV18 to TRBJ2-7; tentative D call: TRBD1 (5 bases). V shed 5 bases and J shed 1 base, with 12 bases lying between them. There are 14 residues in the CDR3. Germline lookup yields CDR1 KGHSH and CDR2 LQKENI. This chain's CDR3 is CASSGASQSYEQYF. The CDR3 DNA reads TGTGCCAGCTCAGGGGCCAGCCAATCCTACGAGCAGTACTTC.

The chain combines TRBV6-2 or TRBV6-3 with TRBJ1-1; D not certain. Germline loops: CDR1 MNHEY, CDR2 SVGEGT. The CDR3 spans 14 residues. Trimming stripped 8 bases from V and 1 base from J, with 14 bases between. CDR3 coding DNA: TGTGCCAGCCTTCGCGACGCTCGGAACACTGAAGCTTTCTTT. It yields the protein CASLRDARNTEAFF.

The gene calls are TRBV29-1 and TRBJ1-1; no firm D call. V was pared by 4 bases and J by 4 bases, with 13 bases between. CDR1 SQVTM and CDR2 ANQGSEA come from the germline V gene. The CDR3 covers 13 residues. The DNA of the CDR3 is TGCAGCGTTGGACCGGGTAGGGCCACTGAAGCTTTCTTT. It specifies CSVGPGRATEAFF.

The rearrangement joins TRBV18 to TRBJ2-7; D is tentatively TRBD1 or TRBD2 (5 bases each). The CDR3 is made up of 13 amino acids. V lost 3 bases and J lost 8, with 14 bases in between. From germline, CDR1 is KGHSH and CDR2 LQKENI. The CDR3 coding sequence is TGTGCCAGCTCACCTGGGACCGACGGCAAGCAGTACTTC. It encodes CASSPGTDGKQYF.

The sample holds many counts of this clonotype. Written as DNA, the CDR3 is TGTGCCAGCGGCTCTGGGGCCAACGTCCTGACTTTC. This codes for CASGSGANVLTF. V is TRBV12-3 or TRBV12-4 and J is TRBJ2-6, with no clear D. V was clipped by 8 bases and J by 0 bases, with 2 bases between them. The CDR3 covers 12 residues.

The chain recombines TRBV13 with TRBJ2-7; D remains unclear. Deletions cut 5 bases from V and 2 bases from J, with 13 bases between. Germline V gives CDR1 PRHDT, CDR2 FYEKMQ (reference sequence). The CDR3 covers 14 residues. In nucleotides, the CDR3 is TGTGCCAGCAGCCCGTCGACCCAAACCTACGAGCAGTACTTC. This encodes CASSPSTQTYEQYF.

Only a few counts were recorded for this clonotype. The chain has TRBV7-2 and TRBJ2-7; tentative D call: TRBD1 (6 bases). The germline V gene has CDR1 SGHTA and CDR2 FQGNSA. CDR3 size: 15 residues. V was clipped by 5 bases and J by 5 bases, with 19 bases between them. CDR3 nucleotide sequence: TGTGCCAGCAGCACCGTGTGGGGGCCTCGGGACGAGCAGTACTTC. Its protein is CASSTVWGPRDEQYF.